This T cell receptor (beta chain) was captured by sequencing in a study of response to subunit inactivated influenza vaccine. The CDR3 has 15 residues. Germline V gene data show CDR1 as SGHRS and CDR2 as YFSETQ. The V gene lost 4 bases and the J gene lost 10 bases, with 18 bases spanning the gap. TCRdb used MiXCR to reprocess the RT-PCR reads, holding one entry per CDR3 protein. Among roughly 760,000 distinct CDR3 sequences listed, around 21% were seen once. This clonotype was seen more than once but under ten times. Its antigen remains unidentified. Notes on the study in general: It was suggested by the authors that few new T cells are recruited by each seasonal influenza vaccination.

The TCR originated in a man aged 45-65 years who received an inactivated influenza vaccine. This specimen consisted of PBMCs from blood, obtained 5 to 6 days after vaccination. The chain couples TRBV5-1 to TRBJ1-6; D is perhaps TRBD1 (5 bases). CDR3 DNA: TGCGCCAGCAGCCAGGGCGGCCCGGGTGGCTCACCCCTCCACTTT. Protein product: CASSQGGPGGSPLHF. The whole variable domain, filled in from reference TRBV5-1 and TRBJ1-6, reads KAGVTQTPRYLIKTRGQQVTLSCSPISGHRSVSWYQQTPGQGLQFLFEYFSETQRNKGNFPGRFSGRQFSNSRSEMNVSTLELGDSALYLCASSQGGPGGSPLHFGNGTRLTVT.